The count of the clone carrying this TCR beta chain is one. This specimen comes from a study of blood T cell repertoires in COVID-19. In the study overall: In Cohort 3, a recovered donor had either two negative PCRs, clearance, or symptom resolution. The United States, Italy and Spain provided the acute and convalescent COVID-19 samples. T cells, B-cell-depleted T cells, or PBMCs provided the cDNA or gDNA that served as material.

Profiled with immunoSEQ multiplex PCR; TCRdb holds only in-frame clones, not every one. The sample has around 300,000 clones, 85% to 90% seen once; the top ten hold roughly 2%. V lost 4 bases and J 1 base, leaving 7 bases between the germline ends. The CDR3 extends over 13 amino acids. Germline loops: CDR1 ENHRY, CDR2 SYGVKD. Participants were aged about 18 to 100 years from some 24 US areas. The sequenced sample consisted of PBMCs or T cells enriched from blood (not recorded which). The chain combines TRBV10-3 with TRBJ1-1, with a tentative D call TRBD1 (6 bases). This TCR came from a woman aged 60-75 years in a cohort exposed to, infected with or recovered from COVID-19 (not recorded which). The CDR3 DNA sequence: TGTGCCATCAGTGCACAGGGGAACACTGAAGCTTTCTTT. As protein: CAISAQGNTEAFF.